This is a list of T cell receptor beta chains from one sample in a study of cytomegalovirus exposure and HLA in healthy donors. Clones were read by immunoSEQ multiplex PCR, and TCRdb kept only the in-frame ones, dropping some. The sample has tens of thousands of clones; 70% to 90% are singletons. Sequences were obtained from PBMCs. The origin of the receptors is a male donor in good health and CMV-seronegative. Each CDR3 is given without its conserved first and last residue.

v_gene,j_gene,CDR3aa
TRBV5-1,TRBJ1-1,ASSFGQGSTEAF
TRBV23-1,TRBJ2-3,ASSQGLAFTDTQY
TRBV5-6,TRBJ2-2,ASSRTGEQGNTGELF
TRBV2,TRBJ1-2,ASRRGGGDYGYT
TRBV6-1,TRBJ2-1,ATGTGQGRNEQF
TRBV5-4,TRBJ2-7,ASSLDPGTLYEQY
TRBV10-3,TRBJ1-1,AISESGRGLNTEAF
TRBV27,TRBJ1-4,ASSLQGAGNEKLF
TRBV4-3,TRBJ2-5,ASSHGTAEETQY
TRBV7-2,TRBJ1-2,ASSESGYT
TRBV4-1,TRBJ2-6,ASSQVSQAGANVLT
TRBV4-1,TRBJ2-2,ASSQDLMAANTGELF
TRBV29-1,TRBJ1-2,SVGSDYGYT
TRBV7-9,TRBJ1-1,ASSLRGHLNTEAF
TRBV4-2,TRBJ2-5,ASSQDIGTGLSKQY
TRBV6-5,TRBJ1-2,ASRGGRGNGYT
TRBV5-1,TRBJ2-1,ASSLGAGAYNEQF
TRBV27,TRBJ1-1,ASSWGGNTEAF
TRBV27,TRBJ1-2,ASSPTGGADGYT
TRBV9,NA,ASSVGGGGHEQY
TRBV7-2,TRBJ1-2,ASSYSFYGYT
TRBV15,TRBJ1-2,ATSRGQARPSGYT
TRBV27,TRBJ2-3,ASSFLRGDRRLLTTDTQY
TRBV18,TRBJ2-3,ASSPGQGDTDTQY
TRBV5-1,TRBJ2-3,ASSLWGSGAATDTQY
TRBV2,TRBJ1-2,ASSPLLQGISGYT